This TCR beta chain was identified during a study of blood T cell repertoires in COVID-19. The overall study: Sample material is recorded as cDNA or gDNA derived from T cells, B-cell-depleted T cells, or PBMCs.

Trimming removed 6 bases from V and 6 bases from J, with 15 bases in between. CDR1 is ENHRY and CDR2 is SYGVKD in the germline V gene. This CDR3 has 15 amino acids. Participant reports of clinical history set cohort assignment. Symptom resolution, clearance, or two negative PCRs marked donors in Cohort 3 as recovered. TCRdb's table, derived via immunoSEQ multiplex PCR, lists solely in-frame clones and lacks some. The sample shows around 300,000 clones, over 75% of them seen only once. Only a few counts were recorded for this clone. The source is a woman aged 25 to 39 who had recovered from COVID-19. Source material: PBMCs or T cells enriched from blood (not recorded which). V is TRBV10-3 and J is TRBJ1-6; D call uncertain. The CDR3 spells CAIRFTGSSNSPLHF. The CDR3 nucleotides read TGTGCCATCAGGTTCACGGGGTCGTCTAATTCACCCCTCCACTTT.